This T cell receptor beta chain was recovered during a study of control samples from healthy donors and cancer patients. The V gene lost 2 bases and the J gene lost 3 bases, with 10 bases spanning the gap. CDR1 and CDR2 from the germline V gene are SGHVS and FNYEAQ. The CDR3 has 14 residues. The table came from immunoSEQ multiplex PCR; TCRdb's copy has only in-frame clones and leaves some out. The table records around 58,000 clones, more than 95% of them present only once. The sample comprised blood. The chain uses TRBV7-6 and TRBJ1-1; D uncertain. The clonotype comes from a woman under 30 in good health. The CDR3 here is CASSLIELDTEAFF. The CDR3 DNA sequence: TGTGCCAGCAGCTTAATAGAATTGGACACTGAAGCTTTCTTT.